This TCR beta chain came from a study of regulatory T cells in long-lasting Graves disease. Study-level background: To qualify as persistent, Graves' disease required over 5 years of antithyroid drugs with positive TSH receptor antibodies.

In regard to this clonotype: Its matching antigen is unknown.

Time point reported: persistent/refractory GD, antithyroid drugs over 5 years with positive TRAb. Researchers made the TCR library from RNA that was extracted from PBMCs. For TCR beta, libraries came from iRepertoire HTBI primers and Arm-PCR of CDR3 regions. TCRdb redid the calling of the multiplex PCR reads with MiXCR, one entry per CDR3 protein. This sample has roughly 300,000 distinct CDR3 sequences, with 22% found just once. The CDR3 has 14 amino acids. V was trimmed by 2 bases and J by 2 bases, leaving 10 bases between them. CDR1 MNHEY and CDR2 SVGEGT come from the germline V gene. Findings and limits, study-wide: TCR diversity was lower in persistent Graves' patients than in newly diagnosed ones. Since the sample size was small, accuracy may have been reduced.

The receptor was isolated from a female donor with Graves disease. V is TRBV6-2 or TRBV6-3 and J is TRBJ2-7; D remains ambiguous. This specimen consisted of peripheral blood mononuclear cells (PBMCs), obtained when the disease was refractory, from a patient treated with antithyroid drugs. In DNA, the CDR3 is TGTGCCAGCAGTTACAAAACCGCTACCTACGAGCAGTACTTC. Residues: CASSYKTATYEQYF.